The 9 T cell receptor beta chains below were found in one sample sequenced in a study of T cells in Graves' hyperthyroidism and ophthalmopathy. Amplified TCR beta CDR3 regions came from RNA transcripts. An initial round of RT-PCR targeting the TCR CDR3 relied on the HTBI primer set. TCRdb ran MiXCR on the multiplex PCR reads and lists one entry per CDR3 protein. Of over 550,000 distinct CDR3 sequences in the sample, approximately 15% were seen once. Sequenced input: blood. Every receptor here comes from a woman under 30 with Graves' hyperthyroidism.

This clonotype has ten or more counts. The chain employs TRBV30 and TRBJ2-2; 12 nucleotides align to TRBD2. J was trimmed by 4 bases and V by 0 bases; bases with no gene match: 0. The CDR3 sequence is 15 residues long. Germline CDR1 and CDR2: GTSNPN and SVGIG (reference sequence). CDR3 region: CAWSVLAGGTGELFF. The CDR3 DNA reads TGTGCCTGGAGTGTACTAGCGGGAGGCACCGGGGAGCTGTTTTTT.

The chain joins TRBV4-3 to TRBJ1-1, with 9 bases that match TRBD1. Germline V gene sequence: CDR1 LGHNA, CDR2 YSLEER. V was clipped by 3 bases and J by 1 base; unmatched bases: 9. This CDR3 is built from 17 residues. CDR3 sequence (DNA): TGCGCCAGCAGCCATGTAACAGGGGGCTGGCCGAACACTGAAGCTTTCTTT. The encoded protein is CASSHVTGGWPNTEAFF.

The chain couples TRBV7-9 to TRBJ2-7, with 7 bases fitting TRBD1. This CDR3 region has 15 residues. Per germline, CDR1 SEHNR and CDR2 FQNEAQ (reference sequence). V shed 8 bases and J 3 bases; nucleotides not matched to a gene: 13. The CDR3 is CASQIQQGKFYEQYF. In DNA, the CDR3 is TGTGCCAGCCAAATACAACAGGGGAAGTTCTACGAGCAGTACTTC.

This clonotype was observed many times. CDR3 bases: TGCAGCGTTCAGACTAGCGGGAGGGCCAGGGAGCAGTACTTC. Translated, it gives CSVQTSGRAREQYF. The rearrangement uses TRBV29-1 and TRBJ2-7, with TRBD2 matching 14 bases. The J segment lost 7 bases and the V segment lost 5 bases, leaving 7 bases of the junction unmatched. The germline V gene encodes CDR1 SQVTM and CDR2 ANQGSEA. This CDR3 comprises 14 residues.

There are a few counts of this clonotype. The J gene is TRBJ2-1, the V gene TRBV14; possibly TRBD1 or TRBD2 for D (6 bases each). This CDR3 is built from 16 residues. Germline lookup yields CDR1 SGHDN and CDR2 FVKESK. Trimming cost V 4 bases and J 6 bases, with 19 bases left between them. CDR3 sequence reads: CASSPEQGPGVNEQFF. The CDR3 nucleotides are TGTGCCAGCAGCCCCGAACAGGGACCGGGGGTCAATGAGCAGTTCTTC.

A remark on this clonotype: With a much larger clone just one base away, this may be a read error. This rearrangement joins TRBV24-1 to TRBJ1-1; D not resolved. The germline V gene encodes CDR1 KGHDR and CDR2 SFDVKD. The CDR3 sequence is 12 residues long. V was cut by 4 bases and J by 1 base, with 3 bases left in between. CDR3 residues: CATSDGNTEAFF. Here the CDR3 DNA reads TGTGCCACCAGTGACGGGAACACTGAAGCTTTCTTT.

This clonotype occurred a few times. V usage is TRBV18 and J usage is TRBJ2-2; D is perhaps TRBD2 (5 bases). CDR1 is KGHSH, CDR2 LQKENI, per germline. Trimming took off 3 bases at V and 3 bases at J, with 8 bases between the two ends. There are 14 residues in the CDR3. The CDR3 spells CASSPDFYTGELFF. CDR3 DNA sequence: TGTGCCAGCTCACCGGACTTCTACACCGGGGAGCTGTTTTTT.

The rearrangement joins TRBV6-5 to TRBJ2-7, with TRBD2 identical over 9 bases. V shed 1 base, J shed 6 bases, and the junction held 19 bases outside the gene matches. The germline gives CDR1 MNHEY, CDR2 SVGAGI. The CDR3 totals 19 residues. The CDR3 sequence: CASSYYFGGLAGLTGEQYF. DNA of the CDR3: TGTGCCAGCAGTTACTACTTCGGGGGGCTAGCGGGATTAACGGGCGAGCAGTACTTC.

This clonotype was counted many times. V gene TRBV6-2 or TRBV6-3 combines with J gene TRBJ2-7; the match to TRBD1 covers 8 bases. V trimming: 0 bases; J trimming: 3 bases; junction bases outside the gene matches: 7. Germline-derived CDR1 and CDR2 are MNHEY and SVGEGT. CDR3 size: 16 residues. CDR3 bases: TGTGCCAGCAGTTACTCAGGGACAGGAGGGATCTACGAGCAGTACTTC. Residues: CASSYSGTGGIYEQYF.